Shown below are 2 T cell receptor beta chains from a single sample sequenced in a study of T-cell reconstitution after alpha-beta-depleted transplantation in children. Unique molecular identifiers were built into the TCRbeta library. From the PCR reads, TCRdb called clonotypes with MiXCR, one entry per CDR3 protein. Of roughly 500,000 distinct CDR3 sequences detected, approximately 32% appear once; the ten largest clones hold around 2.3%. This sample comprised PBMCs from the stem cell graft donor, obtained from the stem cell graft. The receptors derive from a human donor who donated a stem cell graft to a child with aplastic anemia.

The chain carries TRBV11-3 and TRBJ2-1; D remains unclear. V was clipped by 0 bases and J by 4 bases, with 10 bases between them. The CDR3 extends over 15 amino acids. Per germline, CDR1 SGHNT and CDR2 YENEEA. The CDR3 region is CASSLEETAYNEQFF. The CDR3 DNA follows: TGTGCCAGCAGCTTAGAAGAAACCGCGTACAATGAGCAGTTCTTC.

This clonotype is a singleton in its sample. The gene calls are TRBV6-2 or TRBV6-3 and TRBJ2-2; the match to TRBD2 covers 8 bases. The CDR3 has 17 amino acids. V trimming: 0 bases; J trimming: 3 bases; junction bases outside the gene matches: 6. From germline, CDR1 is MNHEY and CDR2 SVGEGT. CDR3 region: CASSYSTGRGDTGELFF. CDR3 sequence (DNA): TGTGCCAGCAGTTACTCGACCGGGAGGGGGGACACCGGGGAGCTGTTTTTT.